The sequence of this TCR beta chain was determined in a study of a mutant IDH1 vaccine in newly diagnosed glioma. Study at large: In the visit schedule, V12 fell in week 35, while V13 fell in week 47.

Time point meaning: week 35, safety follow-up. Every single dose of the vaccine, 300 ug of mutant IDH1 20-mer peptide, came with topical imiquimod. Repertoires were generated with immunoSEQ multiplex PCR, while TCRdb's copy carries only in-frame clones and drops some. The data contain 43,000 or so clones, 80% to 95% of them singletons. In regard to this clone: Its antigen is currently unknown.

The TCR was taken from a man between 45 and 60 years old with glioma. The sample was PBMCs, taken from a glioma patient whose treatment included an IDH1 peptide vaccine.

The CDR3 sequence is CASSDLGLDTQYF. CDR3 DNA: TGTGCCAGCAGTGATTTGGGTCTGGATACGCAGTATTTT. The genes are TRBV25-1 and TRBJ2-3; D remains unclear. V was pared by 3 bases and J by 6 bases, with 10 bases between. CDR1 and CDR2 from the germline V gene are MGHDK and SYGVNS. The CDR3 has 13 amino acids.